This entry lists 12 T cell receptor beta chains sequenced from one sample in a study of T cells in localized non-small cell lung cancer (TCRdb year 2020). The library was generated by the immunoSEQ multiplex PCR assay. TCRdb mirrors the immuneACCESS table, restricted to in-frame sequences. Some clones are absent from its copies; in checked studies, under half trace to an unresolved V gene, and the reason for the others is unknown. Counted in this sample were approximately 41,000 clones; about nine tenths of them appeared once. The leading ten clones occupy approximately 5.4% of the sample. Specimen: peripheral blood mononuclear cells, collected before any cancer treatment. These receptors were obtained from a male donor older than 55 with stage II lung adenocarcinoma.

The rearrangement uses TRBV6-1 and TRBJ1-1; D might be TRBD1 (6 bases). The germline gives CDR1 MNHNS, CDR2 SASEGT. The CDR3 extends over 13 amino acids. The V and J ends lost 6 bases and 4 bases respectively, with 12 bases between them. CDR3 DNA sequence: TGTGCCAGCAGCGAGAACAGGGTCACTGAAGCTTTCTTT. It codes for CASSENRVTEAFF.

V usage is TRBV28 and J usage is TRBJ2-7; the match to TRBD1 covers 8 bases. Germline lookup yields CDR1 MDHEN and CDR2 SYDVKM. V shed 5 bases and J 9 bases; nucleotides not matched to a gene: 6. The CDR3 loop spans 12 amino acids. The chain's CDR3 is CASSLPGTGQYF. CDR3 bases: TGTGCCAGCAGTCTCCCCGGGACAGGGCAGTACTTC.

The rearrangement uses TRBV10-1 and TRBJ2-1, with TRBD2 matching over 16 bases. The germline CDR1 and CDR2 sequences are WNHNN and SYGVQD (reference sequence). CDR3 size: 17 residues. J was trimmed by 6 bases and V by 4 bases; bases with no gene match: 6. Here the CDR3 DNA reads TGCGCCAGCAGTGGGACGGGACTAGCGGGAGGGCCCAATGAGCAGTTCTTC. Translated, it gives CASSGTGLAGGPNEQFF.

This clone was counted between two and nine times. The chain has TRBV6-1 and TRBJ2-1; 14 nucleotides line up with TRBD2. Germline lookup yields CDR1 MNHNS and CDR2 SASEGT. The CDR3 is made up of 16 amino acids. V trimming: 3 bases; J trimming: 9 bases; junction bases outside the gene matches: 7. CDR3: CASSERGTSGSGEQFF. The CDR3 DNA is TGTGCCAGCAGTGAGAGGGGGACTAGCGGGAGTGGTGAGCAGTTCTTC.

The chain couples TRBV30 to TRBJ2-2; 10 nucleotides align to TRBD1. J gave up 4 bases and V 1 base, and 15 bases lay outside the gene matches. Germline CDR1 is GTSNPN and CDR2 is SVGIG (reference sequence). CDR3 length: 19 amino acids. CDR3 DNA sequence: TGTGCCTGGAGTGAAGTCTGGGTATGGGACAGGGGTGGCACCGGGGAGCTGTTTTTT. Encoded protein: CAWSEVWVWDRGGTGELFF.

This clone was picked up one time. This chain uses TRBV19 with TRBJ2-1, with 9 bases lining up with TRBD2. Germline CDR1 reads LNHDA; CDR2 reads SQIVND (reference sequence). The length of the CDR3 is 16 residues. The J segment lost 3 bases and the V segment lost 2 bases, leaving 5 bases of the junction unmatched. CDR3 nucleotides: TGTGCCAGTAGTATATCGGGCGGGAGGGTCTACAATGAGCAGTTCTTC. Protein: CASSISGGRVYNEQFF.

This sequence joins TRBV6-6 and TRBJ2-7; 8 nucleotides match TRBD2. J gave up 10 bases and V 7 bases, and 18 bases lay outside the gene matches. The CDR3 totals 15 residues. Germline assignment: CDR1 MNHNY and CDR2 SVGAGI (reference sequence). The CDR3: CASTPSGGGRLGQYF. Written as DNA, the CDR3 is TGTGCCAGCACGCCTTCGGGGGGCGGGAGGCTCGGACAGTACTTC.

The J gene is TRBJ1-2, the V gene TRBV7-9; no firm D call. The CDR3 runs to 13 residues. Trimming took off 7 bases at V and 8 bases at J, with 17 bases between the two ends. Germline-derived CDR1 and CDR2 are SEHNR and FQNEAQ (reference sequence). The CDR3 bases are TGTGCCAGCACTTTAGCCGGTGTCGAGGGCTACACCTTC. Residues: CASTLAGVEGYTF.

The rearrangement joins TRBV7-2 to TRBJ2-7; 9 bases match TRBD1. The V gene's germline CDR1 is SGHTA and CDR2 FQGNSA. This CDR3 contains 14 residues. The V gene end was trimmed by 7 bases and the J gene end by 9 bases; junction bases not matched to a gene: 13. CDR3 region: CASNLGTGSMVQYF. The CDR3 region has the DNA TGTGCCAGCAACCTCGGGACAGGGTCCATGGTGCAGTACTTC.

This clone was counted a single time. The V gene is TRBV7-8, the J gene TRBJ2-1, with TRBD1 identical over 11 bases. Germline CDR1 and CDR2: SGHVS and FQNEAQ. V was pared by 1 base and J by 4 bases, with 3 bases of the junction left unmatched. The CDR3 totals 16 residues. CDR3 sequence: CASSLGGQGGYNEQFF. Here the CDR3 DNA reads TGTGCCAGCAGCTTAGGGGGACAGGGGGGTTACAATGAGCAGTTCTTC.

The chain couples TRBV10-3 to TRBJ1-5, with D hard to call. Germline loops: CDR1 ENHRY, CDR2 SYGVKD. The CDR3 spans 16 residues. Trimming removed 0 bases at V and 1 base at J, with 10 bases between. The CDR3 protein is CAISESIGWSNQPQHF. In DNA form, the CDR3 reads TGTGCCATCAGTGAGTCGATCGGGTGGAGCAATCAGCCCCAGCATTTT.

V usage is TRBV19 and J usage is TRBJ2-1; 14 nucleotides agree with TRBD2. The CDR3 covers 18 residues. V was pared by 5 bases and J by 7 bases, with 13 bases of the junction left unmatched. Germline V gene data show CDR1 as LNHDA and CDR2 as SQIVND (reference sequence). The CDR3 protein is CASSPNGRGTSGSNEQFF. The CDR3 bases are TGTGCCAGTAGTCCCAACGGCAGGGGGACTAGCGGGAGTAATGAGCAGTTCTTC.